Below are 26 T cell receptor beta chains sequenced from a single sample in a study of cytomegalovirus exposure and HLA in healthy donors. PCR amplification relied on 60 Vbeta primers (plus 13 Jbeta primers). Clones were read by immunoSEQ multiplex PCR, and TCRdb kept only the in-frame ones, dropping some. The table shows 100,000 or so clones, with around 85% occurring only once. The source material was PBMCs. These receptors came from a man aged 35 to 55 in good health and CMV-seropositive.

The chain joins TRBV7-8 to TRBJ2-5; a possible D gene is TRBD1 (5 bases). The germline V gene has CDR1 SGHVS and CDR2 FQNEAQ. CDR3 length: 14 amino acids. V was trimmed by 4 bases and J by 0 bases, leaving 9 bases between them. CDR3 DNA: TGTGCCAGCAGCTCCTTGACAGACCAAGAGACCCAGTACTTC. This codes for CASSSLTDQETQYF.

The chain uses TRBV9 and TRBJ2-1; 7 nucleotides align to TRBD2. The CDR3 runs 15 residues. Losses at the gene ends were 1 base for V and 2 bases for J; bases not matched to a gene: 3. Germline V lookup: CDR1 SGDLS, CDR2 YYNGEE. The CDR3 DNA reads TGTGCCAGCAGCGTATACGGGGGGACCTACAATGAGCAGTTCTTC. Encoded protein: CASSVYGGTYNEQFF.

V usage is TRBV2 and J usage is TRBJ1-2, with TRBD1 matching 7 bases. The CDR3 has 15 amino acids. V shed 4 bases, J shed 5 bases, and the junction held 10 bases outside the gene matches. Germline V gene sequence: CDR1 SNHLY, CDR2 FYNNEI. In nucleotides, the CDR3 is TGTGCCAGCAGTGGCCAATCGGGACAGCCATATGGCTACACCTTC. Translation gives CASSGQSGQPYGYTF. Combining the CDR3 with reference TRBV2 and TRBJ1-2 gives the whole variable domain EPEVTQTPSHQVTQMGQEVILRCVPISNHLYFYWYRQILGQKVEFLVSFYNNEISEKSEIFDDQFSVERPDGSNFTLKIRSTKLEDSAMYFCASSGQSGQPYGYTFGSGTRLTVV.

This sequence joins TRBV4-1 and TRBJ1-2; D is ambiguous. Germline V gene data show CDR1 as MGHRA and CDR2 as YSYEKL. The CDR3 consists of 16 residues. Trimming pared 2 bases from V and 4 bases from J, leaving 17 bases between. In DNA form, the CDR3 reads TGCGCCAGCAGCCAACTAGTTGTAGGAGCGGTCTATGGCTACACCTTC. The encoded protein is CASSQLVVGAVYGYTF.

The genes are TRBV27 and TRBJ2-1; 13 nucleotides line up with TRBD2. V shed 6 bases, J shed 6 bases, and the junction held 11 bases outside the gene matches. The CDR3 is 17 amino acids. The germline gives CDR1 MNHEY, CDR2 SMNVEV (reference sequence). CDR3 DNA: TGTGCCAGCAGCAACATCTTTCGGACTAGCGGGAGCAATGAGCAGTTCTTC. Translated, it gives CASSNIFRTSGSNEQFF.

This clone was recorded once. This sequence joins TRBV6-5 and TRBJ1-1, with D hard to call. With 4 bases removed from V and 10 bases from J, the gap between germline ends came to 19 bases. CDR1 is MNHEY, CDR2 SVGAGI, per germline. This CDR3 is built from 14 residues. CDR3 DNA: TGTGCCAGCAGTTCGGATCCAAACGGGAGAAGAGCTTTCTTT. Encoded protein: CASSSDPNGRRAFF.

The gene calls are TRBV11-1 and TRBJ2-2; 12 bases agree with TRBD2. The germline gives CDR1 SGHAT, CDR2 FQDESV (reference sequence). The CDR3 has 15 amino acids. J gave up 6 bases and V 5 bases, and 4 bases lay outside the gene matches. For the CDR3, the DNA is TGTGCCAGCAGCGACGGACTAGCGGGATCCGGGGAGCTGTTTTTT. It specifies CASSDGLAGSGELFF.

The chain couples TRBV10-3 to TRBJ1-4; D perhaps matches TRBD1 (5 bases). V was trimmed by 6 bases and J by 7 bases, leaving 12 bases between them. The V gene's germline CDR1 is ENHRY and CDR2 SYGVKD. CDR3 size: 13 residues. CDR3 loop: CAIRGLGGEKLFF. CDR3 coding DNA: TGTGCCATCAGGGGACTGGGGGGTGAAAAACTGTTTTTT.

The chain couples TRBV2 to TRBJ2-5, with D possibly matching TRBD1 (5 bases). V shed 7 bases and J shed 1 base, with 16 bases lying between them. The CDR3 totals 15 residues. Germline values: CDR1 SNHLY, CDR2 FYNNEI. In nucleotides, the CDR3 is TGTGCCAGCATAGGGCAGGGTGTTTCCCAAGAGACCCAGTACTTC. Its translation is CASIGQGVSQETQYF.

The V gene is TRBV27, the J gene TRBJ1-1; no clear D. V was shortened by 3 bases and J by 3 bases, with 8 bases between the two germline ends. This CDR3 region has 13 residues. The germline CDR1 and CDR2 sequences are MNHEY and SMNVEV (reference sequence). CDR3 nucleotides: TGTGCCAGCAGTTTGATGCGGCACACTGAAGCTTTCTTT. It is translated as CASSLMRHTEAFF.

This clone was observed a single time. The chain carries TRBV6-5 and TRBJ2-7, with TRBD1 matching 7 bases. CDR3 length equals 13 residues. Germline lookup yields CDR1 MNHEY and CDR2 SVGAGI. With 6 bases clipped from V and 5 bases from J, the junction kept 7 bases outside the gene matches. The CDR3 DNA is TGTGCCAGCAGGCAAAACAGGGGACACGAGCAGTACTTC. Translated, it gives CASRQNRGHEQYF.

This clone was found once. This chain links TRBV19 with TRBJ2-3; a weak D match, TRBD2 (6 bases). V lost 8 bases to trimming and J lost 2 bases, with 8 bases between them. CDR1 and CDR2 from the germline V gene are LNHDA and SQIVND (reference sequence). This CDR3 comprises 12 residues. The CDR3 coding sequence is TGTGCCAGTTCGGGACTCACAGATACGCAGTATTTT. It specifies CASSGLTDTQYF.

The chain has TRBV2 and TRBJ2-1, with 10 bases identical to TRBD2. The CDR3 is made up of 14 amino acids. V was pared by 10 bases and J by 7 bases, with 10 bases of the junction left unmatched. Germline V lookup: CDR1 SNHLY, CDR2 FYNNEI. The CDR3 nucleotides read TGTGCCATATCTAGCGGGAGTAGCCGGAATGAGCAGTTCTTC. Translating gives CAISSGSSRNEQFF. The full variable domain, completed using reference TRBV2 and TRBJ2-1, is EPEVTQTPSHQVTQMGQEVILRCVPISNHLYFYWYRQILGQKVEFLVSFYNNEISEKSEIFDDQFSVERPDGSNFTLKIRSTKLEDSAMYFCAISSGSSRNEQFFGPGTRLTVL.

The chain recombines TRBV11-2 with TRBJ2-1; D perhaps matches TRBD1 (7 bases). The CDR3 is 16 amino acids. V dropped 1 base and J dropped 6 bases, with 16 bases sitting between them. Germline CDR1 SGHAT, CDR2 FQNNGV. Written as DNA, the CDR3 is TGTGCCAGCAGCTTAGCTCACCAGGGGGGCGGCAATGAGCAGTTCTTC. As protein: CASSLAHQGGGNEQFF.

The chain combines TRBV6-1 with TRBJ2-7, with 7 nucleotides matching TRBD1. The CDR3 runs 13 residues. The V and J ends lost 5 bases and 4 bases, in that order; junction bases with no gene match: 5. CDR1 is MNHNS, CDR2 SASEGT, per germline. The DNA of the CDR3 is TGTGCCAGCAGTATAGGGGGCGTATACGAGCAGTACTTC. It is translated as CASSIGGVYEQYF.

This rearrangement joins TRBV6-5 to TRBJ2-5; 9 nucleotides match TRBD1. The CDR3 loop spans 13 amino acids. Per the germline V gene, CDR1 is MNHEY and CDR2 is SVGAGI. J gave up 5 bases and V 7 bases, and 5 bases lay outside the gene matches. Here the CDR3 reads CASKDRGGETQYF. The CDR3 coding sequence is TGTGCCAGCAAGGACAGGGGCGGTGAGACCCAGTACTTC.

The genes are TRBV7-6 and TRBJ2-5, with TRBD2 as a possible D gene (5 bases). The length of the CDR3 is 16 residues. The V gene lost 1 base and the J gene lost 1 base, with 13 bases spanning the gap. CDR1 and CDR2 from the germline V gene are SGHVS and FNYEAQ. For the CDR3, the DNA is TGTGCCAGCAGCTTAGGGTGGGAGACGTCCCAAGAGACCCAGTACTTC. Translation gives CASSLGWETSQETQYF.

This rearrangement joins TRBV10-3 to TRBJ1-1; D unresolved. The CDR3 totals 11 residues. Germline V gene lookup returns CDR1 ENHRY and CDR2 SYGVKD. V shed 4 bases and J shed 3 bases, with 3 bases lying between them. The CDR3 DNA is TGTGCCATCAGTGCAGACACTGAAGCTTTCTTT. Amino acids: CAISADTEAFF.

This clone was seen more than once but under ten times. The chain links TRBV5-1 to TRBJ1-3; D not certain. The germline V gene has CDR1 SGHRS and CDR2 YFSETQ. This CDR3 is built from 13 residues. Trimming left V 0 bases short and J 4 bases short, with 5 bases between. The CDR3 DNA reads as TGCGCCAGCAGCTTGGGCAGAGGAAACACCATATATTTT. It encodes CASSLGRGNTIYF.

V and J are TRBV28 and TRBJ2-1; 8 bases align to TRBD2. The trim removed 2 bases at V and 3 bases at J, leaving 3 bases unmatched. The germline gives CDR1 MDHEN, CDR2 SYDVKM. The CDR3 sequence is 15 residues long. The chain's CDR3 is CASSLGAGDYNEQFF. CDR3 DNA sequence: TGTGCCAGCAGTTTAGGAGCGGGGGACTACAATGAGCAGTTCTTC.

The CDR3 nucleotides read TGTGCCAGCAATCAAATTAGCGGAGCTGCCTACGAGCAGTACTTC. This gives the protein CASNQISGAAYEQYF. V and J are TRBV2 and TRBJ2-5; D possibly corresponds to TRBD2 (6 bases). TRBJ2-7 matches the DNA end more closely, so the J call is doubtful. The CDR3 runs 15 residues. Germline V gene lookup returns CDR1 SNHLY and CDR2 FYNNEI.

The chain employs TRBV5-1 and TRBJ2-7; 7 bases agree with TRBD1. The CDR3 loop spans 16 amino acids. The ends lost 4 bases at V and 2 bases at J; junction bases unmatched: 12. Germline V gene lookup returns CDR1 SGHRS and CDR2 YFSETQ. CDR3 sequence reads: CASSVSGTVFPYEQYF. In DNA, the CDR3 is TGCGCCAGCAGCGTTTCCGGGACAGTTTTTCCCTACGAGCAGTACTTC.

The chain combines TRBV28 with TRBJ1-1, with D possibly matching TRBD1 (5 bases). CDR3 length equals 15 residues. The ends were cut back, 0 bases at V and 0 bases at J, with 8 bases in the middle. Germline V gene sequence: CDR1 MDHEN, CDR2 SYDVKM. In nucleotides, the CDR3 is TGTGCCAGCAGTTTATGGGTACAGGTGAACACTGAAGCTTTCTTT. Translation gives CASSLWVQVNTEAFF. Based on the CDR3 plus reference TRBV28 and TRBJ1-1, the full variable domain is DVKVTQSSRYLVKRTGEKVFLECVQDMDHENMFWYRQDPGLGLRLIYFSYDVKMKEKGDIPEGYSVSREKKERFSLILESASTNQTSMYLCASSLWVQVNTEAFFGQGTRLTVV.

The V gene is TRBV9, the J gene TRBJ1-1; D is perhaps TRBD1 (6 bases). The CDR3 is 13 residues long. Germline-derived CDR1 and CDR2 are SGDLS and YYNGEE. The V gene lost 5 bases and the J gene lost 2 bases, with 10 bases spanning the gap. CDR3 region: CASSARGNTEAFF. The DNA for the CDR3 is TGTGCCAGCAGTGCCAGGGGTAACACTGAAGCTTTCTTT. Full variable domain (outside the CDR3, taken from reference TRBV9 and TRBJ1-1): DSGVTQTPKHLITATGQRVTLRCSPRSGDLSVYWYQQSLDQGLQFLIQYYNGEERAKGNILERFSAQQFPDLHSELNLSSLELGDSALYFCASSARGNTEAFFGQGTRLTVV.

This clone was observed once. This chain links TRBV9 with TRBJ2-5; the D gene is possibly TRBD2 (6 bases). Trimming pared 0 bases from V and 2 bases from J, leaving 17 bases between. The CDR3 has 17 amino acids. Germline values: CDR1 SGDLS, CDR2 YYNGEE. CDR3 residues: CASSVGVGGGSQETQYF. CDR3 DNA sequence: TGTGCCAGCAGCGTAGGGGTCGGGGGAGGATCGCAAGAGACCCAGTACTTC.

The chain's CDR3 is CASKDRADFHEQYF. CDR3 nucleotide sequence: TGTGCCAGCAAAGACAGGGCCGATTTCCACGAGCAGTACTTC. The chain couples TRBV2 to TRBJ2-7; TRBD1 aligns across 7 bases. This CDR3 comprises 14 residues. Germline values: CDR1 SNHLY, CDR2 FYNNEI. Trimming at V came to 7 bases and at J to 5 bases, leaving 11 bases not matched to a gene.